The 12 T cell receptor beta chains below all came from one sample that was sequenced in a study of T-cell reconstitution after alpha-beta-depleted transplantation in children. Unique molecular identifiers were used to barcode this TCRbeta library. TCRdb itself ran the PCR reads through MiXCR, one entry per CDR3 protein. The profile shows hundreds of thousands of distinct CDR3 sequences, 13% of them singletons. The source material was PBMCs, sampled before TCRalphabeta/CD19-depleted stem cell transplant. Every receptor here comes from a girl aged 2 to 9 with congenital amegakaryocytic thrombocytopenia, due to receive a stem cell transplant.

This clonotype is a singleton in its sample. A much larger clone differs from this one at a single base, so this may be a read error. The CDR3 coding sequence is TGTGCCAGCAGTTTAAACAGGGTGCGCGAGCAGTACTTC. It codes for CASSLNRVREQYF. The rearrangement joins TRBV6-5 to TRBJ2-7; D might be TRBD1 (6 bases). The CDR3 consists of 13 residues. V lost 4 bases to trimming and J lost 6 bases, with 13 bases between them. Germline loops: CDR1 MNHEY, CDR2 SVGAGI.

This clonotype was recorded a few times. The CDR3 is CASSAGEGGELFF. The CDR3 nucleotides read TGTGCCAGCAGCGCAGGGGAGGGCGGGGAGCTGTTTTTT. The chain couples TRBV9 to TRBJ2-2, with TRBD2 as a possible D gene (7 bases). V was cut by 3 bases and J by 7 bases, with 10 bases left in between. Per germline, CDR1 SGDLS and CDR2 YYNGEE. The CDR3 spans 13 residues. Full variable domain (remainder filled in from reference TRBV9 and TRBJ2-2): DSGVTQTPKHLITATGQRVTLRCSPRSGDLSVYWYQQSLDQGLQFLIQYYNGEERAKGNILERFSAQQFPDLHSELNLSSLELGDSALYFCASSAGEGGELFFGEGSRLTVL.

Ten or more counts support this clonotype. The rearrangement links TRBV27 to TRBJ2-5, with D maybe TRBD1 (5 bases). The germline V and J ends were trimmed by 2 bases and 1 base, with 14 bases remaining between them. Germline assignment: CDR1 MNHEY and CDR2 SMNVEV (reference sequence). The CDR3 is 16 amino acids. The DNA of the CDR3 is TGTGCCAGCAGTTTACTCCCTCTTGGGGCCCAAGAGACCCAGTACTTC. It specifies CASSLLPLGAQETQYF.

This clonotype was recorded many times. This rearrangement joins TRBV29-1 to TRBJ1-3; possibly TRBD1 for D (5 bases). The length of the CDR3 is 14 residues. V lost 5 bases and J 0 bases, leaving 11 bases between the germline ends. The germline gives CDR1 SQVTM, CDR2 ANQGSEA. The CDR3 loop is CSVLRDLSGNTIYF. The CDR3 DNA sequence: TGCAGCGTTTTACGGGACCTCTCTGGAAACACCATATATTTT.

In its sample, this clonotype was seen many times. V is TRBV6-2 or TRBV6-3 and J is TRBJ1-1; D is unresolved. This CDR3 region has 13 residues. V shed 3 bases and J shed 6 bases, with 11 bases lying between them. Germline V gene lookup returns CDR1 MNHEY and CDR2 SVGEGT. CDR3 loop: CASSYTRIAEAFF. The CDR3 bases are TGTGCCAGCAGTTATACCAGGATCGCTGAAGCTTTCTTT.

V gene TRBV7-9 combines with J gene TRBJ2-2; 11 bases are a match to TRBD1. The germline V gene encodes CDR1 SEHNR and CDR2 FQNEAQ (reference sequence). V lost 5 bases and J lost 10; bases outside the gene matches: 6. There are 14 residues in the CDR3. The CDR3 here is CASSPGQGATELFF. CDR3 sequence (DNA): TGTGCCAGCAGCCCCGGACAGGGGGCTACGGAGCTGTTTTTT.

This clonotype was observed a few times. V usage is TRBV19 and J usage is TRBJ2-1; D might be TRBD1 (5 bases). Per germline, CDR1 LNHDA and CDR2 SQIVND (reference sequence). The CDR3 has 14 residues. Between the trimmed V and J ends, which lost 4 bases and 8 bases, there was a span of 15 bases. Here the CDR3 reads CASSTGYFIYEQFF. The CDR3 coding sequence is TGTGCCAGTAGTACAGGGTACTTTATTTATGAGCAGTTCTTC.

This clonotype occurred many times. The chain is built from TRBV5-1 and TRBJ2-5; the D call may be TRBD1 or TRBD2 (5 bases each). Germline CDR1 SGHRS, CDR2 YFSETQ. CDR3 size: 14 residues. Trimming removed 4 bases at V and 1 base at J, with 11 bases between. The CDR3 reads CASSRDGLQETQYF. In nucleotides, the CDR3 is TGCGCCAGCAGCCGGGACGGACTCCAAGAGACCCAGTACTTC.

The V gene is TRBV20-1, the J gene TRBJ2-3; D gene ambiguous. V was pared by 5 bases and J by 0 bases, with 12 bases between. Germline CDR1 is DFQATT and CDR2 is SNEGSKA (reference sequence). This CDR3 region has 14 residues. DNA of the CDR3: TGCAGTGCTGTGCCAATGACTAGCACAGATACGCAGTATTTT. Protein product: CSAVPMTSTDTQYF.

This clonotype was detected a few times. This chain links TRBV5-1 with TRBJ2-6, with 8 positions matching TRBD1. Germline lookup yields CDR1 SGHRS and CDR2 YFSETQ. The CDR3 length is 20 residues. V was pared by 1 base and J by 0 bases, with 12 bases of the junction left unmatched. The CDR3 reads CASSLFLGTGTISGANVLTF. Here the CDR3 DNA reads TGCGCCAGCAGCTTGTTTTTGGGGACAGGAACTATCTCTGGGGCCAACGTCCTGACTTTC.

The rearrangement joins TRBV7-6 to TRBJ2-7, with 13 bases lining up with TRBD2. The CDR3 runs to 16 residues. Germline CDR1 is SGHVS and CDR2 is FNYEAQ. The ends lost 0 bases at V and 6 bases at J; junction bases unmatched: 5. The CDR3 loop is CASSLALGLAGFEQYF. The CDR3 DNA sequence: TGTGCCAGCAGCTTAGCGTTGGGACTAGCGGGATTCGAGCAGTACTTC.

Only a few counts were recorded for this clonotype. The rearrangement uses TRBV20-1 and TRBJ2-1; weak D call: TRBD1 (6 bases). The CDR3 is made up of 13 amino acids. The germline gives CDR1 DFQATT, CDR2 SNEGSKA (reference sequence). With 4 bases removed from V and 1 base from J, the gap between germline ends came to 8 bases. CDR3: CSAMDRSYNEQFF. CDR3 DNA: TGCAGTGCTATGGACAGATCCTACAATGAGCAGTTCTTC.